This T cell receptor (beta chain) was captured in a study of T cell responses to AZD1222 COVID-19 vaccine. Trimming shortened V by 0 bases and J by 10 bases, and 13 bases separated the two germline ends. Germline CDR1 SGHNT, CDR2 YENEEA. This CDR3 comprises 13 residues. Assay: immunoSEQ multiplex PCR; the TCRdb copy retains only in-frame clones and omits some. The table has more than 80,000 clones, 85% to 90% seen once. The receptor was derived from an adult in good health. The chain recombines TRBV11-3 with TRBJ2-7; D is ambiguous. Sample: peripheral blood, taken on day 0 of AZD1222 vaccination. The CDR3 loop reads CASSLDRLSRQYF. For the CDR3, the DNA is TGTGCCAGCAGCTTAGACAGATTGTCCCGCCAGTACTTC. The full variable domain, its missing parts supplied by reference TRBV11-3 and TRBJ2-7, is EAGVVQSPRYKIIEKKQPVAFWCNPISGHNTLYWYLQNLGQGPELLIRYENEEAVDDSQLPKDRFSAERLKGVDSTLKIQPAELGDSAVYLCASSLDRLSRQYFGPGTRLTVT.